The clone carrying this T cell receptor beta chain was counted between two and nine times. These data belong to a study of blood T cell repertoires in COVID-19. Some clones are missing from TCRdb's copy, which holds only in-frame ones; the method was immunoSEQ multiplex PCR. The sample yields roughly 230,000 clones, roughly 85% seen once. This clonotype originated in a man aged 50 or older with COVID-19, enrolled during active disease. The sequencing input was peripheral blood.

The CDR3 coding sequence is TGTGCCAGCCGACAGGGAACCACCGGGGAGCTGTTTTTT. Protein sequence: CASRQGTTGELFF. The chain recombines TRBV2 with TRBJ2-2, with 7 nucleotides matching TRBD1. This CDR3 comprises 13 residues. J was trimmed by 4 bases and V by 8 bases; bases with no gene match: 4. CDR1 is SNHLY and CDR2 is FYNNEI in the germline V gene.